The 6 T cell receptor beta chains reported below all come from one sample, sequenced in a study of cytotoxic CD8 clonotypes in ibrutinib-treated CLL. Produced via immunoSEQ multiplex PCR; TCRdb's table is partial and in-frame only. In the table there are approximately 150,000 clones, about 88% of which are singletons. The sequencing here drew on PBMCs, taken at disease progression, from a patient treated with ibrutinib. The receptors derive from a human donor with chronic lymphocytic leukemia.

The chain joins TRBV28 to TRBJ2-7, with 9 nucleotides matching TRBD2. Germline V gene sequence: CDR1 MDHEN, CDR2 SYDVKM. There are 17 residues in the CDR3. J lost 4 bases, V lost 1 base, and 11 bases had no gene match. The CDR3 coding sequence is TGTGCCAGCAGTTTATCGGCGGCGGGAGGGCCGGATTACGAGCAGTACTTC. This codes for CASSLSAAGGPDYEQYF.

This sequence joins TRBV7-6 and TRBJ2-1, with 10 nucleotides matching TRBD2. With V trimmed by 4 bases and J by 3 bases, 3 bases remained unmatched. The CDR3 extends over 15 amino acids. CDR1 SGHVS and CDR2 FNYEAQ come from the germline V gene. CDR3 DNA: TGTGCCAGCAGCTCCCTAGCGGGGGTCTACAATGAGCAGTTCTTC. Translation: CASSSLAGVYNEQFF.

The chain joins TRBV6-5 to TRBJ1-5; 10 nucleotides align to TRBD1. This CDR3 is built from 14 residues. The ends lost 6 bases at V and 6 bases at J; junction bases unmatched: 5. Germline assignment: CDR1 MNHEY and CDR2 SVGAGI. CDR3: CASSGQGVGQPQHF. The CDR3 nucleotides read TGTGCCAGCAGCGGACAGGGGGTGGGTCAGCCCCAGCATTTT.

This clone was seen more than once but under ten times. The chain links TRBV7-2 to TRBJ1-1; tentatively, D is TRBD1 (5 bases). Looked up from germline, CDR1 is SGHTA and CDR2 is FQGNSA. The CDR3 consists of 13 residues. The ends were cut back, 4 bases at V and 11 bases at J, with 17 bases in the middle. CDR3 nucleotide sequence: TGTGCCAGCAGCTCTCAGGGCATTATGTTGGCTTTCTTT. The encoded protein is CASSSQGIMLAFF. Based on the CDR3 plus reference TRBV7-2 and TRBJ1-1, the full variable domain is GAGVSQSPSNKVTEKGKDVELRCDPISGHTALYWYRQSLGQGLEFLIYFQGNSAPDKSGLPSDRFSAERTGGSVSTLTIQRTQQEDSAVYLCASSSQGIMLAFFGQGTRLTVV.

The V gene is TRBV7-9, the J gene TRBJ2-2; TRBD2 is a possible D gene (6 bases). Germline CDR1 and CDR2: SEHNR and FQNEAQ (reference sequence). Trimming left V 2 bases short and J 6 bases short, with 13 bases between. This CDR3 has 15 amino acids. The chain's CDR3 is CASSLSTGVAGELFF. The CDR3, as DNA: TGTGCCAGCAGCTTATCGACGGGAGTCGCCGGGGAGCTGTTTTTT.

CDR3 region: CASSLIGTGTNIQYF. CDR3 coding DNA: TGTGCCAGCAGCTTAATTGGGACCGGAACAAACATTCAGTACTTC. The rearrangement links TRBV7-8 to TRBJ2-4; D could derive from TRBD1 or TRBD2 (5 bases each). This CDR3 is built from 15 residues. The V end was cut by 2 bases, the J end by 6 bases, with 14 bases between. Germline V gene sequence: CDR1 SGHVS, CDR2 FQNEAQ.